This T cell receptor (beta chain) came from a study of blood T cell repertoires in COVID-19. Study information: From the United States, Italy and Spain came samples of acute and convalescent COVID-19.

The CDR3 covers 11 residues. The germline V gene has CDR1 ENHRY and CDR2 SYGVKD. V lost 7 bases and J 4 bases, leaving 7 bases between the germline ends. TCRdb keeps only in-frame clones here, not all; method: immunoSEQ multiplex PCR. The sample has around 240,000 clones, approximately 86% seen once. This clone was seen a handful of times. V usage is TRBV10-3 and J usage is TRBJ1-2, with a possible D match to TRBD1 (5 bases). Input material: peripheral blood. The sequence was collected from a woman aged 30 to 39 who had recovered from COVID-19. DNA of the CDR3: TGTGCCATCAACGGGGGCTATGGCTACACCTTC. This sequence encodes CAINGGYGYTF.